The subject of this entry is one T cell receptor beta chain. Its antigen is currently unknown. The CDR3 sequence is 12 residues long. V lost 0 bases, J lost 5 bases, and 5 bases lay in between. The germline V gene encodes CDR1 GTSNPN and CDR2 SVGIG (reference sequence). TCRdb's copy holds only in-frame clones and misses some; the assay was immunoSEQ multiplex PCR. The data contain some 150,000 clones, over 75% of them singletons. The data stem from a study of T cell responses to AZD1222 COVID-19 vaccine. Whole-study results and caveats: There were mostly white British donors and more females than males, and clonal diversity was possibly underestimated.

This clonotype originated in an adult who received the MenACWY meningococcal vaccine as a control. The material sequenced was peripheral blood, taken 28 days after the second dose of the MenACWY control vaccine. The chain employs TRBV30 and TRBJ1-3; D unresolved. CDR3 nucleotide sequence: TGTGCCTGGAGTGTAGGCAGAAACACCATATATTTT. This gives the protein CAWSVGRNTIYF. The full variable domain, completed using reference TRBV30 and TRBJ1-3, is SQTIHQWPATLVQPVGSPLSLECTVEGTSNPNLYWYRQAAGRGLQLLFYSVGIGQISSEVPQNLSASRPQDRQFILSSKKLLLSDSGFYLCAWSVGRNTIYFGEGSWLTVV.